The 32 T cell receptor beta chains listed next were all sequenced from one sample in a study of pediatric ulcerative colitis. The data were produced by immunoSEQ multiplex PCR, yet TCRdb's version contains in-frame clones alone and is incomplete. This sample carries roughly 54,000 clones, about 90% of them seen once, and the ten largest clones take approximately 1.5%. The sample comprised blood. All receptors derive from a boy aged 5-17 years who was a control in a study of pediatric ulcerative colitis.

This sequence joins TRBV25-1 and TRBJ2-1; 7 positions match TRBD1. Germline CDR1 MGHDK, CDR2 SYGVNS. The CDR3 covers 15 residues. The trim removed 7 bases at V and 4 bases at J, leaving 10 bases unmatched. The CDR3, as DNA: TGTGCCAGCACATACCCCGGGACAGATTACAATGAGCAGTTCTTC. This translates into CASTYPGTDYNEQFF.

V and J are TRBV7-7 and TRBJ2-7, with D perhaps TRBD1 or TRBD2 (5 bases each). The CDR3 contains 15 residues. CDR1 SSHAT and CDR2 FNYEAQ come from the germline V gene (reference sequence). The germline V and J ends were trimmed by 1 base and 0 bases, with 10 bases remaining between them. CDR3 residues: CASSLVGRGSYEQYF. In DNA, the CDR3 is TGTGCCAGCAGCTTAGTGGGACGGGGCTCCTACGAGCAGTACTTC.

The V gene is TRBV13, the J gene TRBJ1-1; 7 bases are shared with TRBD1. Trimming removed 5 bases from V and 0 bases from J; junction bases left unmatched: 6. This CDR3 comprises 15 residues. CDR1 and CDR2 (germline): PRHDT, FYEKMQ (reference sequence). The CDR3 region has the DNA TGTGCCAGCAGCCCCCCTGGGACAGTGAACACTGAAGCTTTCTTT. It is translated as CASSPPGTVNTEAFF.

V usage is TRBV6-1 and J usage is TRBJ1-1, with no clear D. Germline V CDR1 and CDR2: MNHNS, SASEGT. The V end was cut by 1 base, the J end by 3 bases, with 3 bases between. The length of the CDR3 is 12 residues. Here the CDR3 DNA reads TGTGCCAGCAGTGAAGTTTACACTGAAGCTTTCTTT. Translation: CASSEVYTEAFF.

This sequence joins TRBV28 and TRBJ1-3; D is unresolved. CDR1 is MDHEN and CDR2 is SYDVKM in the germline V gene. V was trimmed by 4 bases and J by 4 bases, leaving 8 bases between them. This CDR3 is 13 amino acids long. CDR3 coding DNA: TGTGCCAGCAGTTCTTTTCGGGGAAACACCATATATTTT. Translating it yields CASSSFRGNTIYF. Full variable domain (remainder filled in from reference TRBV28 and TRBJ1-3): DVKVTQSSRYLVKRTGEKVFLECVQDMDHENMFWYRQDPGLGLRLIYFSYDVKMKEKGDIPEGYSVSREKKERFSLILESASTNQTSMYLCASSSFRGNTIYFGEGSWLTVV.

J is TRBJ2-3 and V is TRBV28; 7 bases fit TRBD1. Trimming at V came to 5 bases and at J to 3 bases, leaving 14 bases not matched to a gene. Per germline, CDR1 MDHEN and CDR2 SYDVKM. The CDR3 contains 17 residues. Here the CDR3 DNA reads TGTGCCAGCAGTCCACGCGGAATGGGACAGCTAACAGATACGCAGTATTTT. This codes for CASSPRGMGQLTDTQYF.

This sequence joins TRBV11-2 and TRBJ1-3; D not certain. The CDR3 extends over 17 amino acids. V was clipped by 5 bases and J by 0 bases, with 17 bases between them. Germline CDR1 is SGHAT and CDR2 is FQNNGV. The CDR3 nucleotides read TGTGCCAGCAGCCATATGGGCCACTCCTCCTCTGGAAACACCATATATTTT. Its translation is CASSHMGHSSSGNTIYF.

This clone appeared once. V gene TRBV5-6 combines with J gene TRBJ1-4; 9 bases fit TRBD1. Germline V lookup: CDR1 SGHDT, CDR2 YYEEEE. The CDR3 runs 18 residues. The V and J ends lost 4 bases and 3 bases, in that order; junction bases with no gene match: 13. CDR3 coding DNA: TGTGCCAGCAGCCCGGGACAGGGCCCAAGAGAGGCTAATGAAAAACTGTTTTTT. It yields the protein CASSPGQGPREANEKLFF.

V gene TRBV29-1 combines with J gene TRBJ2-7; 9 bases are shared with TRBD2. J gave up 9 bases and V 5 bases, and 14 bases lay outside the gene matches. CDR1 and CDR2 (germline): SQVTM, ANQGSEA. This CDR3 spans 14 amino acids. The CDR3, as DNA: TGCAGCGTTCGGACTAGCGATACTCTACGAGGGCAGTACTTC. This encodes CSVRTSDTLRGQYF.

V gene TRBV14 combines with J gene TRBJ2-7; D unresolved. Trimming stripped 1 base from V and 6 bases from J, with 10 bases between. The germline V gene encodes CDR1 SGHDN and CDR2 FVKESK. This CDR3 region has 13 residues. As DNA, the CDR3 is TGTGCCAGCAGCCAAGGTCTACCATTCGAGCAGTACTTC. This translates into CASSQGLPFEQYF.

The V call is TRBV6-5, the J call TRBJ2-6, with D uncertain. Trimming took off 0 bases at V and 4 bases at J, with 7 bases between the two ends. The germline V gene encodes CDR1 MNHEY and CDR2 SVGAGI. The CDR3 runs 15 residues. This chain's CDR3 is CASSYSDYGANVLTF. As DNA, the CDR3 is TGTGCCAGCAGTTACTCGGATTACGGGGCCAACGTCCTGACTTTC.

The chain combines TRBV2 with TRBJ1-2; D is unresolved. CDR1 and CDR2 from the germline V gene are SNHLY and FYNNEI. There are 15 residues in the CDR3. V lost 0 bases and J 1 base, leaving 9 bases between the germline ends. CDR3: CASSEAFGFNYGYTF. The CDR3 DNA sequence: TGTGCCAGCAGTGAAGCCTTCGGGTTTAACTATGGCTACACCTTC.

This clone was found once. CDR3 amino acids: CASSQRTGVNETQYF. CDR3 coding DNA: TGTGCCAGCAGCCAGAGGACAGGGGTTAATGAGACCCAGTACTTC. V gene TRBV11-2 combines with J gene TRBJ2-5, with TRBD1 identical over 9 bases. V dropped 5 bases and J dropped 5; count of bases not matched to a gene: 9. This CDR3 contains 15 residues. The germline V gene encodes CDR1 SGHAT and CDR2 FQNNGV.

CDR3 bases: TGTGCCAGCTCACCGCTGGACGCAGACATTCAGTACTTC. It yields the protein CASSPLDADIQYF. V and J are TRBV18 and TRBJ2-4; D not resolved. Trimming removed 3 bases from V and 8 bases from J, with 11 bases in between. The CDR3 runs to 13 residues. Germline CDR1 reads KGHSH; CDR2 reads LQKENI. The entire variable domain, with the rest obtained from reference TRBV18 and TRBJ2-4, is as follows: NAGVMQNPRHLVRRRGQEARLRCSPMKGHSHVYWYRQLPEEGLKFMVYLQKENIIDESGMPKERFSAEFPKEGPSILRIQQVVRGDSAAYFCASSPLDADIQYFGAGTRLSVL.

J is TRBJ2-2 and V is TRBV30, with D perhaps matching TRBD2 (6 bases). The CDR3 runs 15 residues. Germline V CDR1 and CDR2: GTSNPN, SVGIG (reference sequence). V lost 2 bases and J 5 bases, leaving 15 bases between the germline ends. The CDR3 reads CAWSPGGARTGELFF. The CDR3 nucleotides are TGTGCCTGGAGTCCCGGGGGAGCGAGGACCGGGGAGCTGTTTTTT. The complete variable domain, with remaining parts taken from reference TRBV30 and TRBJ2-2, reads SQTIHQWPATLVQPVGSPLSLECTVEGTSNPNLYWYRQAAGRGLQLLFYSVGIGQISSEVPQNLSASRPQDRQFILSSKKLLLSDSGFYLCAWSPGGARTGELFFGEGSRLTVL.

V and J are TRBV5-5 and TRBJ1-1; D ambiguous. The CDR3 is 14 amino acids. Germline V gene lookup returns CDR1 SGHKS and CDR2 YYEKEE (reference sequence). The V gene lost 4 bases and the J gene lost 1 base, with 11 bases spanning the gap. The CDR3 protein is CASSDGRWNTEAFF. CDR3 nucleotide sequence: TGTGCCAGCAGCGATGGACGGTGGAACACTGAAGCTTTCTTT.

The genes are TRBV2 and TRBJ2-7; D may match TRBD1 or TRBD2 (6 bases each). This CDR3 region has 12 residues. Germline loops: CDR1 SNHLY, CDR2 FYNNEI. The V end lost 10 bases, the J end lost 3 bases, and 13 bases lay between the germline ends. In DNA form, the CDR3 reads TGTGCCATCCGGGGGCAGAACTACGAGCAGTACTTC. Residues: CAIRGQNYEQYF.

This rearrangement joins TRBV27 to TRBJ2-4; possibly TRBD2 for D (6 bases). CDR1 is MNHEY and CDR2 is SMNVEV in the germline V gene (reference sequence). This CDR3 comprises 14 residues. The V gene lost 2 bases and the J gene lost 9 bases, with 14 bases spanning the gap. The CDR3 region is CASSLRRDSGIQYF. The CDR3 DNA reads TGTGCCAGCAGTTTACGGCGGGACTCGGGCATTCAGTACTTC.

This clone showed up just a few times. The rearrangement joins TRBV27 to TRBJ2-7; 8 positions agree with TRBD1. Germline V lookup: CDR1 MNHEY, CDR2 SMNVEV (reference sequence). The CDR3 extends over 15 amino acids. Losses at the gene ends were 3 bases for V and 2 bases for J; bases not matched to a gene: 6. The CDR3 DNA reads as TGTGCCAGCAGTTTGGGGACAGGCCGTGCCTACGAGCAGTACTTC. It specifies CASSLGTGRAYEQYF.

The rearrangement links TRBV13 to TRBJ1-2; maybe TRBD1 (5 bases). Germline lookup yields CDR1 PRHDT and CDR2 FYEKMQ (reference sequence). Deletions cut 0 bases from V and 0 bases from J, with 11 bases between. The CDR3 length is 16 residues. The CDR3 bases are TGTGCCAGCAGCTTAGGCCTCGGGGCGGCTAACTATGGCTACACCTTC. Its protein product is CASSLGLGAANYGYTF.

V usage is TRBV4-3 and J usage is TRBJ2-7, with 10 bases identical to TRBD2. The CDR3 loop spans 15 amino acids. From germline, CDR1 is LGHNA and CDR2 YSLEER. V lost 3 bases, J lost 2 bases, and 4 bases stayed unmatched. The CDR3 loop reads CASSHGTSAAYEQYF. As DNA, the CDR3 is TGCGCCAGCAGCCACGGGACTAGCGCAGCCTACGAGCAGTACTTC.

V usage is TRBV9 and J usage is TRBJ1-1; a possible D gene is TRBD1 (6 bases). V shed 5 bases and J shed 5 bases, with 13 bases lying between them. Germline CDR1 SGDLS, CDR2 YYNGEE. The CDR3 consists of 13 residues. CDR3 protein: CASSEQGGTEAFF. In nucleotides, the CDR3 is TGTGCCAGCAGTGAACAGGGAGGGACTGAAGCTTTCTTT.

As DNA, the CDR3 is TGTGCCAGCAGCCCTAGCGGGGCCTACGAGCAGTACTTC. Protein product: CASSPSGAYEQYF. This chain links TRBV5-4 with TRBJ2-7; TRBD2 matches 9 bases. Trimming at V came to 4 bases and at J to 2 bases, leaving 1 base not matched to a gene. From germline, CDR1 is SGHNT and CDR2 YYREEE (reference sequence). This CDR3 is 13 amino acids long.

This chain uses TRBV23-1 with TRBJ1-6; 7 bases match TRBD1. TRBV23-1 is classed as an ORF, of uncertain function. This CDR3 is built from 14 residues. The V and J ends lost 8 bases and 4 bases, in that order; junction bases with no gene match: 5. CDR3 sequence (DNA): TGCGCCAGCGAGGGACAGACTTATAATTCACCCCTCCACTTT. This sequence encodes CASEGQTYNSPLHF.

The chain links TRBV23-1 to TRBJ2-7; 7 bases agree with TRBD2. TRBV23-1 is an ORF, with its function uncertain. The CDR3 extends over 14 amino acids. With V trimmed by 4 bases and J by 4 bases, 7 bases remained unmatched. The chain's CDR3 is CASSLGGAAYEQYF. CDR3 nucleotides: TGCGCCAGCAGTCTGGGAGGGGCGGCGTACGAGCAGTACTTC.

This clone was observed a single time. The chain carries TRBV29-1 and TRBJ1-5; D is possibly TRBD1 (5 bases). Trimming took 7 bases from V and 0 from J, leaving 13 bases between them. The CDR3 is made up of 14 amino acids. Germline V lookup: CDR1 SQVTM, CDR2 ANQGSEA. This chain's CDR3 is CSATDGHSNQPQHF. For the CDR3, the DNA is TGCAGCGCTACTGACGGACATAGCAATCAGCCCCAGCATTTT.

The chain links TRBV11-3 to TRBJ2-3; a weak D match, TRBD2 (5 bases). The CDR3 totals 12 residues. V lost 2 bases, J lost 11 bases, and 11 bases lay in between. Germline lookup yields CDR1 SGHNT and CDR2 YENEEA. The CDR3, as DNA: TGTGCCAGCAGCTTATTCGGGGAACTGCAGTATTTT. Protein product: CASSLFGELQYF.

The chain recombines TRBV27 with TRBJ1-1; D unresolved. Trimming took off 6 bases at V and 7 bases at J, with 12 bases between the two ends. The CDR3 totals 12 residues. Germline V gene lookup returns CDR1 MNHEY and CDR2 SMNVEV (reference sequence). This chain's CDR3 is CASRARVGEAFF. Written as DNA, the CDR3 is TGTGCCAGCAGAGCAAGGGTTGGTGAAGCTTTCTTT.

This chain connects TRBV9 to TRBJ2-3; 12 nucleotides match TRBD2. The CDR3 length is 15 residues. Germline V gene lookup returns CDR1 SGDLS and CDR2 YYNGEE. The junction had 4 bases not matched to a gene; V was cut back by 3 bases and J by 5 bases. This CDR3 reads CASSETSGSLDTQYF. CDR3 coding DNA: TGTGCCAGCAGCGAGACTAGCGGGAGCCTAGATACGCAGTATTTT.

The chain uses TRBV14 and TRBJ1-1, with D maybe TRBD1 (6 bases). V lost 3 bases, J lost 4 bases, and 21 bases lay in between. Germline CDR1 is SGHDN and CDR2 is FVKESK. The CDR3 is made up of 17 amino acids. CDR3 in amino acids: CASSHWIGGAEGTEAFF. The DNA of the CDR3 is TGTGCCAGCAGCCATTGGATAGGGGGGGCGGAGGGCACTGAAGCTTTCTTT.

The chain carries TRBV13 and TRBJ2-7; D may be TRBD1 (7 bases). The germline V gene encodes CDR1 PRHDT and CDR2 FYEKMQ (reference sequence). Trimming shortened V by 6 bases and J by 6 bases, and 18 bases separated the two germline ends. This CDR3 is built from 14 residues. The CDR3 protein is CASRNAGGQREQYF. The CDR3, as DNA: TGTGCCAGCAGAAACGCCGGGGGACAGCGCGAGCAGTACTTC.

This chain uses TRBV25-1 with TRBJ1-1; D may be TRBD1 (5 bases). Trimming left V 4 bases short and J 1 base short, with 10 bases between. The germline V gene encodes CDR1 MGHDK and CDR2 SYGVNS. The CDR3 extends over 14 amino acids. CDR3 in amino acids: CASSVRDRNTEAFF. The CDR3 bases are TGTGCCAGCAGTGTCAGAGACAGGAACACTGAAGCTTTCTTT.